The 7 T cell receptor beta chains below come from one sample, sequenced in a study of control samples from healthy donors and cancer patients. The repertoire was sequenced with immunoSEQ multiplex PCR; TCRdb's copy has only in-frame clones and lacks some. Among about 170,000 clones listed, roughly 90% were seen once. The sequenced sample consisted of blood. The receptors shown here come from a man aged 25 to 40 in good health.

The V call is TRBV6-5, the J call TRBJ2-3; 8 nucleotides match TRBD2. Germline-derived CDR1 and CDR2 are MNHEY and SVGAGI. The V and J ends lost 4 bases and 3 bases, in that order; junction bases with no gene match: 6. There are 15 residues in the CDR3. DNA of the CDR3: TGTGCCAGCAGTTCGGGGGGGGCGAGGACAGATACGCAGTATTTT. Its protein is CASSSGGARTDTQYF.

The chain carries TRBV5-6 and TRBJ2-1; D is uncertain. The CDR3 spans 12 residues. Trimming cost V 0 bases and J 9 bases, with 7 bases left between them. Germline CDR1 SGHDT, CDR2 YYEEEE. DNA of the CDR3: TGTGCCAGCAGCTTGGGTCCCGGTGAGCAGTTCTTC. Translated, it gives CASSLGPGEQFF.

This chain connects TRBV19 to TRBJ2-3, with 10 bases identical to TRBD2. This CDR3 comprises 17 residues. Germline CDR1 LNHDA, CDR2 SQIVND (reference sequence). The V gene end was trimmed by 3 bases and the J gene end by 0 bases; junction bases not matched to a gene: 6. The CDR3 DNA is TGTGCCAGTAGTATGGATCCGACTAGCGGGAGCACAGATACGCAGTATTTT. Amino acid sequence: CASSMDPTSGSTDTQYF.

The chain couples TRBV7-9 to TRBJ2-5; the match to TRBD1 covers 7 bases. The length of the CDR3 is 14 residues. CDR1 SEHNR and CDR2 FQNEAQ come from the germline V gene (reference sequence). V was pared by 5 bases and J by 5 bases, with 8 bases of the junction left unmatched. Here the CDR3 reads CASSQRGLGETQYF. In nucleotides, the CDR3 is TGTGCCAGCAGCCAAAGGGGGCTTGGCGAGACCCAGTACTTC.

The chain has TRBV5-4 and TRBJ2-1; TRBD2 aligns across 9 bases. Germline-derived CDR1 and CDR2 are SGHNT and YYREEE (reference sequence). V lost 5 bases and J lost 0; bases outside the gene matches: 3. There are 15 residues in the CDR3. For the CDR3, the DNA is TGTGCCAGCAGTCTTAGCGGGAGCTCCTACAATGAGCAGTTCTTC. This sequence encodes CASSLSGSSYNEQFF. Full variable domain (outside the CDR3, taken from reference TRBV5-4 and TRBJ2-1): ETGVTQSPTHLIKTRGQQVTLRCSSQSGHNTVSWYQQALGQGPQFIFQYYREEENGRGNFPPRFSGLQFPNYSSELNVNALELDDSALYLCASSLSGSSYNEQFFGPGTRLTVL.

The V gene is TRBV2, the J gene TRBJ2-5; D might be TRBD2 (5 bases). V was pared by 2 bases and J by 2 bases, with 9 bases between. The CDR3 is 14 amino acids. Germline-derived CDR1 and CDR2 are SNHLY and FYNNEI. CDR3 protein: CASSERAGQETQYF. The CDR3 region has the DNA TGTGCCAGCAGTGAACGTGCGGGTCAAGAGACCCAGTACTTC.

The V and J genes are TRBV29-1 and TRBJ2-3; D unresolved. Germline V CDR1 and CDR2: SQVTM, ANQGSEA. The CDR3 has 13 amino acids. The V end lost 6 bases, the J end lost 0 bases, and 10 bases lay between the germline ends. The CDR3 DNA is TGCAGCGTCAGGCGACCTAGCACAGATACGCAGTATTTT. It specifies CSVRRPSTDTQYF.